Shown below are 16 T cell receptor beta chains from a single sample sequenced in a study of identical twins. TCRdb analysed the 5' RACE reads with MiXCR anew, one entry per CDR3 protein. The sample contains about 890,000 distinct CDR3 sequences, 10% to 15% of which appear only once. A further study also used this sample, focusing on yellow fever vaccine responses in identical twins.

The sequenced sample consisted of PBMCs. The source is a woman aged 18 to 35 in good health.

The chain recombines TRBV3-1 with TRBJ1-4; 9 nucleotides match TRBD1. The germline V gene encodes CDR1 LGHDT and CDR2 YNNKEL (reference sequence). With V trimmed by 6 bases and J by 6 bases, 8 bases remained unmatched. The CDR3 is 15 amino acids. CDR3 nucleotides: TGTGCCAGCAGACTGGGACAGGGAAACCATGAAAAACTGTTTTTT. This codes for CASRLGQGNHEKLFF.

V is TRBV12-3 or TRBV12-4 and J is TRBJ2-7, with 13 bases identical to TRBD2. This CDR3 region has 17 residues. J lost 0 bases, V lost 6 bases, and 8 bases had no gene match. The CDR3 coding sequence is TGTGCCAGCAGCCATGGGACTAGCGGGACGAGCTCCTACGAGCAGTACTTC. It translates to CASSHGTSGTSSYEQYF.

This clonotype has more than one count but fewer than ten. This chain's CDR3 is CASSLRGFEAFF. Written as DNA, the CDR3 is TGTGCCAGCAGTTTAAGGGGATTTGAAGCTTTCTTT. The J gene is TRBJ1-1, the V gene TRBV12-3 or TRBV12-4; maybe TRBD1 (5 bases). The CDR3 is made up of 12 amino acids. Trimming pared 2 bases from V and 7 bases from J, leaving 8 bases between.

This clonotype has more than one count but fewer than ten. The CDR3 coding sequence is TGTGCTAGTGGTTTGGCACGGGACTCCAAGAACCTTTACAATGAGCAGTTCTTC. The encoded protein is CASGLARDSKNLYNEQFF. This chain joins TRBV12-5 and TRBJ2-1, with D maybe TRBD2 (6 bases). The CDR3 loop spans 18 amino acids. In germline, CDR1 is LGHNT, CDR2 FRNRAP. Trimming removed 1 base at V and 4 bases at J, with 20 bases between.

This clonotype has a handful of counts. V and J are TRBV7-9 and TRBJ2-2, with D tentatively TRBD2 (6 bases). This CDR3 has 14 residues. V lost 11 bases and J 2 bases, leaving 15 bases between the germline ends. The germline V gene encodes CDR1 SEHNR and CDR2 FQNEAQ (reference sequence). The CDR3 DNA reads TGTGCCGGACTAACTAGTCTCAACACCGGGGAGCTGTTTTTT. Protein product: CAGLTSLNTGELFF.

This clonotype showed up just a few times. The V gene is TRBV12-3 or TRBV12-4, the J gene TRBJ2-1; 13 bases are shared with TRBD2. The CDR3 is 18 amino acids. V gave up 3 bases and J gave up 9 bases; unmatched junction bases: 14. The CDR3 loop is CASSFPGLAGARMGEQFF. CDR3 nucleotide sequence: TGTGCCAGCAGTTTCCCCGGACTAGCGGGAGCTAGAATGGGTGAGCAGTTCTTC.

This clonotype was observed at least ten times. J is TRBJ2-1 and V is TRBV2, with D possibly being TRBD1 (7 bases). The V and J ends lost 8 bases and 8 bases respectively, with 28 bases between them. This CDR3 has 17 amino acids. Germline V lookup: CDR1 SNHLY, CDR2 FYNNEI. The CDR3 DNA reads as TGTGCCAGCCGAGGGGGGCCGGGGGACAGATCTACCTATGAGCAGTTCTTC. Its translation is CASRGGPGDRSTYEQFF.

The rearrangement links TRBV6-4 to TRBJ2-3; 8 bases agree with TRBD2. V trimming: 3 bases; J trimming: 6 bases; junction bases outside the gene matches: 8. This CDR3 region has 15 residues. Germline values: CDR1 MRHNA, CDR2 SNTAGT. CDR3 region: CASSESGGAWDTQYF. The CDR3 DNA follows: TGTGCCAGCAGTGAATCGGGAGGGGCCTGGGATACGCAGTATTTT.

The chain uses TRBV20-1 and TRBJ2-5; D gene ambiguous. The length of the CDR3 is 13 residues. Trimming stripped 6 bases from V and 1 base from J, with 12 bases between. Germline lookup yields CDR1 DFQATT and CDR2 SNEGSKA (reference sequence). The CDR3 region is CSAVLDLQETQYF. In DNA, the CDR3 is TGCAGTGCCGTCTTGGACCTCCAAGAGACCCAGTACTTC.

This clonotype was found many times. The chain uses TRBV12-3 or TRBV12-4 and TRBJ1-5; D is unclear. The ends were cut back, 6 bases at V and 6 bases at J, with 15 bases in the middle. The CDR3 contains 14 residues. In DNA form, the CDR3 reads TGTGCCAGCAGAAACCTGGCTGCGGGTCAGCCCCAGCATTTT. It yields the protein CASRNLAAGQPQHF.

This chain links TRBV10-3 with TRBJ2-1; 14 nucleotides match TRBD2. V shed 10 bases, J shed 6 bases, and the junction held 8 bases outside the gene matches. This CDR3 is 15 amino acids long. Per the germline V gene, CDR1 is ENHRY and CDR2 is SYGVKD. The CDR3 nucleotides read TGTGCCACCGGGACTAGCGGGAGTCCTTCCAATGAGCAGTTCTTC. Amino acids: CATGTSGSPSNEQFF.

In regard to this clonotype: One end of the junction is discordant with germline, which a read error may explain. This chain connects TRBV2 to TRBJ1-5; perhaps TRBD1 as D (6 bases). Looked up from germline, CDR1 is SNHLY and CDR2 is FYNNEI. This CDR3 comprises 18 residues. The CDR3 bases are TGTACCAGCTGTTTAGGGTTGGTCGGGGCAGGGGGCAATCAGCCCCAGCATTTT. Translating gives CTSCLGLVGAGGNQPQHF. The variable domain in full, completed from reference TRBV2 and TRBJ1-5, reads EPEVTQTPSHQVTQMGQEVILRCVPISNHLYFYWYRQILGQKVEFLVSFYNNEISEKSEIFDDQFSVERPDGSNFTLKIRSTKLEDSAMYFCTSCLGLVGAGGNQPQHFGDGTRLSIL.

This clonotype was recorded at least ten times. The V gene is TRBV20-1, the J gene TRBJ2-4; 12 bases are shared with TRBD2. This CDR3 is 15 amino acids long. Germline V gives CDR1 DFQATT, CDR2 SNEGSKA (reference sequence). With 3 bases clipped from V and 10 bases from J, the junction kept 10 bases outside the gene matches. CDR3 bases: TGCAGTGCTAGTGCGACTAGCGGGAGATCGGTAATTCAGTACTTC. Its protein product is CSASATSGRSVIQYF.

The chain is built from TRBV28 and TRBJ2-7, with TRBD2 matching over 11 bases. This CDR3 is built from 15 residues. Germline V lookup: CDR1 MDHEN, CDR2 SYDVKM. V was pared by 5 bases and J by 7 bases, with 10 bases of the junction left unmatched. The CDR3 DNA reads TGTGCCAGCAGTCCCCTACTAGCGGGAGCGGAAGAGCAGTACTTC. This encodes CASSPLLAGAEEQYF.

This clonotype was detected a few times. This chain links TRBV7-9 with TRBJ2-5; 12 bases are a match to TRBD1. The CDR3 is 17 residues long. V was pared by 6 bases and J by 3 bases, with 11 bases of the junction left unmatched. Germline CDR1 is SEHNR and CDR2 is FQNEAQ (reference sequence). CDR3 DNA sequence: TGTGCCAGCAGGGGTACCCCGGGACAGGGGGCGAAAGAGACCCAGTACTTC. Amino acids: CASRGTPGQGAKETQYF. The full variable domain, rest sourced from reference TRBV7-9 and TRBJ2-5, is DTGVSQNPRHKITKRGQNVTFRCDPISEHNRLYWYRQTLGQGPEFLTYFQNEAQLEKSRLLSDRFSAERPKGSFSTLEIQRTEQGDSAMYLCASRGTPGQGAKETQYFGPGTRLLVL.

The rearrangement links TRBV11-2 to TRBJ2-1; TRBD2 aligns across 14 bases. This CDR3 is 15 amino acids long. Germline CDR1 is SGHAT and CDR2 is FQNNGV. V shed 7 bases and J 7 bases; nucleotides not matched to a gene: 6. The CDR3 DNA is TGTGCCAGCAACTCCGGGACTAGCGGGAGAAATGAGCAGTTCTTC. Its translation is CASNSGTSGRNEQFF.